What follows is one T cell receptor beta chain and its context. Its antigen remains unknown. This record belongs to a study of cytomegalovirus exposure and HLA in healthy donors. The PCR was carried out with 60 Vbeta primers and 13 Jbeta primers. The assay was immunoSEQ multiplex PCR, and TCRdb's table has in-frame clones only and misses some. The data hold 130,000 to 150,000 clones, with around 78% observed a single time. Findings of the study overall: In a later analysis, TCR beta V- and J-gene trimming showed a link to a missense DCLRE1C variant. Immune exposure information comprised only CMV serostatus. Sequence variants that were highly shared formed a cluster that was likely a sequencing artifact. Confirmation was obtained in vitro that a few CMV-associated chains are specific for CMV antigens.

The sequence was obtained from a woman aged 18 to 35 in good health and CMV-seropositive. The sequenced sample consisted of PBMCs.

CDR3 region: CASARGVLSGNTIYF. CDR3 nucleotides: TGTGCCAGCGCCCGGGGTGTACTCTCTGGAAACACCATATATTTT. The chain links TRBV6-5 to TRBJ1-3; D gene unclear. V was trimmed by 8 bases and J by 0 bases, leaving 14 bases between them. Looked up from germline, CDR1 is MNHEY and CDR2 is SVGAGI. This CDR3 has 15 amino acids.